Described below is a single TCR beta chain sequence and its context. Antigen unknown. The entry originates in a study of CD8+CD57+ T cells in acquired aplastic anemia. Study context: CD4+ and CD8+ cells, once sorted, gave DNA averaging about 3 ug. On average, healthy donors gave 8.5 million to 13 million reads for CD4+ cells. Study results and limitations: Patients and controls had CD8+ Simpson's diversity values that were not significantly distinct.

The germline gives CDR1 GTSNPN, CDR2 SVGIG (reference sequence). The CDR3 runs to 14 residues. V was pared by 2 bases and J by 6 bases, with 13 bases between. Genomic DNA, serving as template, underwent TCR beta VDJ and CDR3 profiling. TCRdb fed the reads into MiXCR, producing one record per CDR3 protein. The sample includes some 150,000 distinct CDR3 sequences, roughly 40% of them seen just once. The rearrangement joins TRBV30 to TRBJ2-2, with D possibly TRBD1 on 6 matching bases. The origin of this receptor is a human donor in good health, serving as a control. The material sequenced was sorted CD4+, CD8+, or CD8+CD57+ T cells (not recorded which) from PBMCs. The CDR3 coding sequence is TGTGCCTGGAGTCACGGGACACGGGCCGGGGAGCTGTTTTTT. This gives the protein CAWSHGTRAGELFF.